The following is a TCR beta chain sequence with its context. Its matching antigen is unknown. Germline V lookup: CDR1 SGHTS, CDR2 YDEGEE. The CDR3 sequence is 15 residues long. With 2 bases clipped from V and 3 bases from J, the junction kept 6 bases outside the gene matches. This record belongs to a study of Tregs in tolerant kidney transplant recipients. General study results and limits: Activated donor B cell expansion appeared to reveal the most relevant donor-specific TCRbeta repertoire.

The protocol was immunoSEQ multiplex PCR, while the TCRdb copy is restricted to in-frame clones and leaves out a portion. Among about 50,000 clones listed, roughly 87% were seen once. Mixed chimerism was transient after nonmyeloablative marrow transplants from related graft donors. The sequencing used CD8+ T cells from blood (PBMCs), collected 12 months after the transplant. The sequence was obtained from a human patient who received a combined kidney and bone marrow transplant. Some T cells may originate from the graft donor. The chain recombines TRBV5-8 with TRBJ2-7, with 9 positions matching TRBD2. CDR3 protein: CASSFSGRGNYEQYF. DNA of the CDR3: TGTGCCAGCAGCTTTAGCGGGAGAGGGAACTACGAGCAGTACTTC. The complete variable domain, with remaining parts taken from reference TRBV5-8 and TRBJ2-7, reads EAGVTQSPTHLIKTRGQQATLRCSPISGHTSVYWYQQALGLGLQFLLWYDEGEERNRGNFPPRFSGRQFPNYSSELNVNALELEDSALYLCASSFSGRGNYEQYFGPGTRLTVT.